Included here is one T cell receptor (beta chain) sequence, with context. Its antigen is unidentified. This CDR3 is built from 14 residues. V lost 3 bases, J lost 1 base, and 9 bases lay in between. The germline gives CDR1 LNHDA, CDR2 SQIVND (reference sequence). The data originate from a study of T cell responses to AZD1222 COVID-19 vaccine. Regarding the study as a whole: Elevations in Spike-specific TCR breadth and depth followed administration of two AZD1222 doses.

The protocol was immunoSEQ multiplex PCR, while the TCRdb copy is restricted to in-frame clones and leaves out a portion. The data show more than 100,000 clones, just under 90% seen once. The receptor was derived from an adult in good health. The V and J genes are TRBV19 and TRBJ1-1, with D uncertain. This material consisted of peripheral blood, taken on day 0 of AZD1222 vaccination. The CDR3 coding sequence is TGTGCCAGTAGTATCCGACCGAAGAACACTGAAGCTTTCTTT. This encodes CASSIRPKNTEAFF.